The 27 T cell receptor beta chains below all came from one sample that was sequenced in a study of CD8+ T cells in alopecia areata. Noted treatment: oral pan-JAK inhibitor, 5-10 mg twice daily. RNA was isolated and reverse transcribed to cDNA, the sequencing template. Data came from immunoSEQ multiplex PCR; TCRdb stores just in-frame clones and leaves some out. The top ten clones hold approximately 10% of a sample with fewer than 110,000 clones, around 84% of them seen once. The material was CD8+ T cells sorted from blood, obtained at approximately week 30, from a patient treated with tofacitinib. These TCRs come from a human donor with alopecia areata.

The V call is TRBV6-5, the J call TRBJ2-5; possibly TRBD2 for D (5 bases). The tail of the sequence fits TRBJ2-7 better, so the J call may be wrong. CDR1 is MNHEY, CDR2 SVGAGI, per germline. The CDR3 length is 13 residues. In nucleotides, the CDR3 is TGTGCCAGCAGTTATACGTTAGCGAACGAGCAGTACTTC. Its translation: CASSYTLANEQYF.

The V and J genes are TRBV30 and TRBJ1-1; 9 bases line up with TRBD1. Germline V gene lookup returns CDR1 GTSNPN and CDR2 SVGIG (reference sequence). The CDR3 contains 15 residues. The ends lost 0 bases at V and 1 base at J; junction bases unmatched: 3. The DNA for the CDR3 is TGTGCCTGGAGTGTATGGACAGGGGCGAACACTGAAGCTTTCTTT. This gives the protein CAWSVWTGANTEAFF.

In DNA, the CDR3 is TGTGCCAGCAGCCAAGAGGGGAACACTGAAGCTTTCTTT. It specifies CASSQEGNTEAFF. J is TRBJ1-1 and V is TRBV13; D is unresolved. The V gene lost 5 bases and the J gene lost 1 base, with 8 bases spanning the gap. The length of the CDR3 is 13 residues. Germline CDR1 PRHDT, CDR2 FYEKMQ (reference sequence).

In regard to this clone: Other DNA variants within this sample encode the same CDR3. The V gene is TRBV25-1, the J gene TRBJ2-7, with D hard to call. V lost 4 bases and J lost 4, with 5 bases in between. The CDR3 sequence is 11 residues long. The germline V gene encodes CDR1 MGHDK and CDR2 SYGVNS. CDR3: CASSVLYEQYF. The CDR3 DNA sequence: TGTGCCAGCAGTGTATTGTACGAGCAGTACTTC.

The chain joins TRBV10-2 to TRBJ2-1; D possibly corresponds to TRBD1 (6 bases). V was cut by 7 bases and J by 6 bases, with 13 bases left in between. Germline-derived CDR1 and CDR2 are WSHSY and SAAADI. The CDR3 totals 13 residues. CDR3 loop: CASNSVRGNEQFF. CDR3 nucleotide sequence: TGCGCCAGCAATTCCGTCAGGGGCAATGAGCAGTTCTTC.

The chain combines TRBV19 with TRBJ2-3; no clear D. Deletions cut 3 bases from V and 4 bases from J, with 2 bases between. This CDR3 is 11 amino acids long. Germline loops: CDR1 LNHDA, CDR2 SQIVND (reference sequence). CDR3 in DNA: TGTGCCAGTAGTATCTCAGATACGCAGTATTTT. It specifies CASSISDTQYF.

The chain joins TRBV10-3 to TRBJ2-7, with D possibly TRBD1 on 5 matching bases. CDR3 length equals 13 residues. V lost 2 bases and J 6 bases, leaving 11 bases between the germline ends. Germline lookup yields CDR1 ENHRY and CDR2 SYGVKD. The CDR3 reads CAISEPRVPEQYF. The CDR3 DNA reads TGTGCCATCAGTGAGCCCAGGGTACCCGAGCAGTACTTC.

The chain has TRBV27 and TRBJ1-5, with D possibly TRBD1 on 6 matching bases. CDR1 MNHEY and CDR2 SMNVEV come from the germline V gene (reference sequence). This CDR3 is 19 amino acids long. V was shortened by 5 bases and J by 2 bases, with 25 bases between the two germline ends. The CDR3 DNA reads TGTGCCAGCAGTCGACTAAAGGTATGGGGGGCGTGGGGCAATCAGCCCCAGCATTTT. Translating it yields CASSRLKVWGAWGNQPQHF.

The chain carries TRBV7-9 and TRBJ2-5; D unresolved. The ends were cut back, 5 bases at V and 4 bases at J, with 2 bases in the middle. Germline V CDR1 and CDR2: SEHNR, FQNEAQ (reference sequence). The CDR3 sequence is 10 residues long. The CDR3: CASSPETQYF. Written as DNA, the CDR3 is TGTGCCAGCAGCCCAGAGACCCAGTACTTC.

Comments on this clone: The limits of the CDR3 on the DNA are not certain, so only TCRdb's listed CDR3 is given. V is TRBV27 and J is TRBJ2-7; TRBD2 is taken as the D call from the table, unchecked against the DNA. Looked up from germline, CDR1 is MNHEY and CDR2 is SMNVEV (reference sequence). The CDR3 is 15 amino acids in total, end residues counted. The CDR3 loop reads CASSLGTGLLYEQYF.

The chain carries TRBV5-5 and TRBJ2-1, with 9 bases fitting TRBD1. V shed 2 bases, J shed 5 bases, and the junction held 5 bases outside the gene matches. The CDR3 covers 15 residues. Germline CDR1 SGHKS, CDR2 YYEKEE (reference sequence). CDR3 in amino acids: CASSFGDRVDNEQFF. The CDR3 coding sequence is TGTGCCAGCAGCTTCGGGGACAGGGTCGACAATGAGCAGTTCTTC. Variable domain in full (rest from reference TRBV5-5 and TRBJ2-1): DAGVTQSPTHLIKTRGQQVTLRCSPISGHKSVSWYQQVLGQGPQFIFQYYEKEERGRGNFPDRFSARQFPNYSSELNVNALLLGDSALYLCASSFGDRVDNEQFFGPGTRLTVL.

Of note for this clone: Other nucleotide sequences from this sample produce the same CDR3. V usage is TRBV27 and J usage is TRBJ2-1; D not resolved. V lost 5 bases, J lost 1 base, and 6 bases lay in between. This CDR3 comprises 13 residues. Germline values: CDR1 MNHEY, CDR2 SMNVEV (reference sequence). The CDR3 bases are TGTGCCAGCAGTCTCAGTTCCTACAATGAGCAGTTCTTC. Its translation is CASSLSSYNEQFF.

The rearrangement links TRBV9 to TRBJ2-1, with D hard to call. The CDR3 consists of 13 residues. Germline V gene data show CDR1 as SGDLS and CDR2 as YYNGEE. V shed 2 bases and J shed 7 bases, with 10 bases lying between them. The CDR3 protein is CASSVGLRNEQFF. The CDR3 DNA reads as TGTGCCAGCAGCGTTGGATTAAGGAATGAGCAGTTCTTC.

The CDR3: CASSGGTADYTTNEKLFF. The DNA for the CDR3 is TGTGCCAGCAGCGGGGGGACAGCCGATTATACAACTAATGAAAAACTGTTTTTT. The chain is built from TRBV9 and TRBJ1-4, with 7 positions matching TRBD1. CDR1 SGDLS and CDR2 YYNGEE come from the germline V gene. The CDR3 consists of 18 residues. The ends lost 3 bases at V and 0 bases at J; junction bases unmatched: 11.

The gene calls are TRBV7-3 and TRBJ2-1, with 16 bases matching TRBD2. Germline CDR1 is SGHTA and CDR2 is FQGTGA. V shed 5 bases, J shed 1 base, and the junction held 5 bases outside the gene matches. The CDR3 is 18 residues long. CDR3 loop: CASSPGLAGGPSYNEQFF. CDR3 DNA sequence: TGTGCCAGCAGCCCGGGACTAGCGGGAGGGCCTTCCTACAATGAGCAGTTCTTC.

The chain joins TRBV5-6 to TRBJ2-7; 9 nucleotides line up with TRBD1. The V segment lost 4 bases and the J segment 2 bases; nucleotides outside the gene matches: 7. CDR3 length equals 15 residues. The germline V gene encodes CDR1 SGHDT and CDR2 YYEEEE. The CDR3 nucleotides read TGTGCCAGCAGCCCCTTCCGGGACAGGGCCTACGAGCAGTACTTC. It encodes CASSPFRDRAYEQYF.

CDR3 sequence (DNA): TGCGCCAGCAGTGAGATTGGGGGAGGGGGGTACAATGAGCAGTTCTTC. This encodes CASSEIGGGGYNEQFF. The gene calls are TRBV10-2 and TRBJ2-1, with D perhaps matching TRBD2 (7 bases). This CDR3 spans 16 amino acids. Trimming pared 2 bases from V and 4 bases from J, leaving 15 bases between. Germline values: CDR1 WSHSY, CDR2 SAAADI.

This chain uses TRBV13 with TRBJ2-7, with D unclear. CDR3 length equals 13 residues. Germline V gene data show CDR1 as PRHDT and CDR2 as FYEKMQ (reference sequence). V lost 3 bases, J lost 0 bases, and 6 bases lay in between. The CDR3 is CASSLGSSYEQYF. The CDR3 region has the DNA TGTGCCAGCAGCTTGGGTTCCTCCTACGAGCAGTACTTC.

The gene calls are TRBV9 and TRBJ2-5; the D gene is possibly TRBD2 (5 bases). This CDR3 has 15 amino acids. Germline CDR1 is SGDLS and CDR2 is YYNGEE. Trimming cost V 0 bases and J 2 bases, with 11 bases left between them. This chain's CDR3 is CASSVGVGAQETQYF. CDR3 DNA sequence: TGTGCCAGCAGCGTAGGGGTGGGAGCGCAAGAGACCCAGTACTTC.

This clone was found once. The CDR3 loop reads CATLTGTGGLNEQFF. CDR3 DNA: TGTGCCACGCTCACCGGGACAGGGGGCCTCAATGAGCAGTTCTTC. The chain employs TRBV19 and TRBJ2-1, with 12 bases fitting TRBD1. The CDR3 is made up of 15 amino acids. J lost 6 bases, V lost 10 bases, and 10 bases had no gene match. In germline, CDR1 is LNHDA, CDR2 SQIVND (reference sequence).

The chain combines TRBV29-1 with TRBJ1-1, with a possible D match to TRBD1 (6 bases). The CDR3 sequence is 14 residues long. The germline gives CDR1 SQVTM, CDR2 ANQGSEA. Deletions cut 4 bases from V and 4 bases from J, with 16 bases between. The CDR3 DNA reads as TGCAGCGTTGGTATCCCAGGGGCTACCACTGAAGCTTTCTTT. Protein sequence: CSVGIPGATTEAFF.

This chain links TRBV6-5 with TRBJ2-7, with D possibly being TRBD2 (5 bases). Between the trimmed V and J ends, which lost 6 bases and 1 base, there was a span of 10 bases. In germline, CDR1 is MNHEY, CDR2 SVGAGI. This CDR3 spans 13 amino acids. In nucleotides, the CDR3 is TGTGCCAGCAGAGAAGGACTTTCCTACGAGCAGTACTTC. Translating gives CASREGLSYEQYF.

This chain uses TRBV7-2 with TRBJ2-2, with D uncertain. The V gene lost 1 base and the J gene lost 2 bases, with 5 bases spanning the gap. This CDR3 contains 14 residues. CDR1 is SGHTA, CDR2 FQGNSA, per germline. CDR3 in amino acids: CASSLGVNTGELFF. The CDR3 nucleotides are TGTGCCAGCAGCTTAGGCGTTAACACCGGGGAGCTGTTTTTT.

The rearrangement links TRBV6-5 to TRBJ2-1; unclear D gene. This CDR3 spans 14 amino acids. From germline, CDR1 is MNHEY and CDR2 SVGAGI. V lost 6 bases and J lost 6, with 15 bases in between. The CDR3 DNA follows: TGTGCCAGCAGCTCTCAAGGGTGGGGCAATGAGCAGTTCTTC. This gives the protein CASSSQGWGNEQFF.

The chain uses TRBV27 and TRBJ2-5, with 8 bases matching TRBD2. Germline CDR1 is MNHEY and CDR2 is SMNVEV (reference sequence). V lost 8 bases to trimming and J lost 4 bases; unmatched junction nucleotides: 12. CDR3 size: 15 residues. The CDR3 DNA follows: TGTGCCAGCCTGCCGGGACTAGGATCTCCAGAGACCCAGTACTTC. This codes for CASLPGLGSPETQYF.

The chain's CDR3 is CATAKPGGGEQYF. CDR3 DNA: TGTGCCACCGCAAAACCCGGGGGAGGGGAGCAGTACTTC. V gene TRBV15 combines with J gene TRBJ2-7; 7 bases map to TRBD2. The CDR3 runs to 13 residues. J gave up 7 bases and V 8 bases, and 11 bases lay outside the gene matches. The germline V gene encodes CDR1 LNHNV and CDR2 YYDKDF (reference sequence).

This rearrangement joins TRBV2 to TRBJ2-7; D may be TRBD1 (7 bases). This CDR3 spans 16 amino acids. The V end was cut by 6 bases, the J end by 4 bases, with 22 bases between. Germline V gene data show CDR1 as SNHLY and CDR2 as FYNNEI. The CDR3 here is CASRPAGQGVRYEQYF. As DNA, the CDR3 is TGTGCCAGCAGACCGGCGGGGCAGGGGGTGAGGTACGAGCAGTACTTC.